Below, 31 T cell receptor beta chains from the same sample are listed, as sequenced in a study of blood T cells in healthy people across ages. Combining a sample-barcoded 5' primer with a J-beta primer mix, a second PCR ran for 7 to 11 cycles. MiXCR was run by TCRdb on the 5' RACE reads, yielding one entry per CDR3 protein. The data show about 750,000 distinct CDR3 sequences, with roughly 53% seen just once and approximately 41% held by the top ten. Sequencing was carried out using blood. These receptors were taken from an elderly man in good health.

This chain uses TRBV6-1 with TRBJ1-2; D is uncertain. Germline V CDR1 and CDR2: MNHNS, SASEGT. Between the trimmed V and J ends, which lost 9 bases and 4 bases, there was a span of 18 bases. CDR3 length: 14 residues. The CDR3 is CASLQEWGGYGYTF. For the CDR3, the DNA is TGTGCCAGTCTCCAGGAATGGGGTGGCTATGGCTACACCTTC.

The CDR3 region has the DNA TGTGCCAGCAGCTTAGCGGCGGGGGACACCTCTGGGGCCAACGTCCTGACTTTC. Translating it yields CASSLAAGDTSGANVLTF. This chain links TRBV7-2 with TRBJ2-6; a weak D match, TRBD2 (7 bases). The V and J ends lost 0 bases and 0 bases respectively, with 12 bases between them. This CDR3 is 18 amino acids long. CDR1 and CDR2 from the germline V gene are SGHTA and FQGNSA.

The CDR3 is CASSYRANYGYTF. The CDR3 bases are TGTGCCAGCAGTTACAGAGCTAACTATGGCTACACCTTC. J is TRBJ1-2 and V is TRBV6-5; the D is unclear. Trimming took 2 bases from V and 0 from J, leaving 4 bases between them. Germline V CDR1 and CDR2: MNHEY, SVGAGI. The CDR3 runs to 13 residues.

This clonotype has more than one count but fewer than ten. The chain has TRBV7-8 and TRBJ2-4; no reliable D call. TRBJ2-7 matches the DNA end more closely, so the J call is doubtful. The CDR3 loop spans 13 amino acids. Germline V lookup: CDR1 SGHVS, CDR2 FQNEAQ. The CDR3: CASSFQGNYEQYF. The CDR3, as DNA: TGTGCCAGCAGTTTTCAAGGGAACTACGAGCAGTACTTC.

The CDR3 sequence: CASRQGPRPVYEQYF. Written as DNA, the CDR3 is TGTGCCAGCAGGCAGGGGCCACGTCCTGTCTACGAGCAGTACTTC. The genes are TRBV5-6 and TRBJ2-5; weak D call: TRBD1 (6 bases). The J call is uncertain, as TRBJ2-7 better fits the DNA end. Germline CDR1 SGHDT, CDR2 YYEEEE. This CDR3 spans 15 amino acids.

CDR3 protein: CASGLTGGRGYGYTF. In nucleotides, the CDR3 is TGTGCCAGCGGACTCACAGGGGGCAGAGGGTATGGCTACACCTTC. J is TRBJ1-2 and V is TRBV6-1; 9 bases are shared with TRBD1. The CDR3 totals 15 residues. Germline values: CDR1 MNHNS, CDR2 SASEGT. The junction had 12 bases not matched to a gene; V was cut back by 8 bases and J by 5 bases.

As DNA, the CDR3 is TGCAGTGCTAGAGTAGGCGGAAGCACTGAAGCTTTCTTT. Translated: CSARVGGSTEAFF. This chain joins TRBV20-1 and TRBJ1-1; unclear D gene. The ends were cut back, 1 base at V and 4 bases at J, with 10 bases in the middle. This CDR3 is built from 13 residues. Germline V gene data show CDR1 as DFQATT and CDR2 as SNEGSKA (reference sequence).

V and J are TRBV5-1 and TRBJ2-7; perhaps TRBD2 as D (5 bases). Germline V gene data show CDR1 as SGHRS and CDR2 as YFSETQ. Trimming took off 4 bases at V and 6 bases at J, with 14 bases between the two ends. The CDR3 runs to 13 residues. CDR3 in DNA: TGCGCCAGCAGCGCGGAAGGGAGCCGCGAGCAGTACTTC. Its protein is CASSAEGSREQYF.

This rearrangement joins TRBV6-1 to TRBJ2-7, with 7 bases matching TRBD2. V was clipped by 10 bases and J by 3 bases; unmatched bases: 6. This CDR3 has 12 amino acids. In germline, CDR1 is MNHNS, CDR2 SASEGT. The CDR3 bases are TGTGCCATAGGCGGGGGTATCTACGAGCAGTACTTC. Protein sequence: CAIGGGIYEQYF.

This rearrangement joins TRBV9 to TRBJ2-3; 8 nucleotides align to TRBD2. Trimming removed 1 base from V and 2 bases from J; junction bases left unmatched: 3. The CDR3 is 15 residues long. The germline gives CDR1 SGDLS, CDR2 YYNGEE. The CDR3 loop is CASSVLSGATDTQYF. As DNA, the CDR3 is TGTGCCAGCAGCGTACTTAGCGGGGCCACAGATACGCAGTATTTT.

This chain connects TRBV7-2 to TRBJ2-7, with 9 bases aligning to TRBD2. This CDR3 contains 16 residues. Germline V CDR1 and CDR2: SGHTA, FQGNSA. After removal of 5 bases from V and 0 bases from J, the junction contained 8 bases not matched to a gene. The CDR3 loop is CASSQPASGASYEQYF. CDR3 bases: TGTGCCAGCAGCCAGCCAGCTAGCGGGGCCTCCTACGAGCAGTACTTC. Full variable domain (rest looked up from reference TRBV7-2 and TRBJ2-7): GAGVSQSPSNKVTEKGKDVELRCDPISGHTALYWYRQSLGQGLEFLIYFQGNSAPDKSGLPSDRFSAERTGGSVSTLTIQRTQQEDSAVYLCASSQPASGASYEQYFGPGTRLTVT.

The chain is built from TRBV20-1 and TRBJ2-7; the match to TRBD1 covers 8 bases. V shed 6 bases and J 2 bases; nucleotides not matched to a gene: 3. The CDR3 loop spans 12 amino acids. Germline loops: CDR1 DFQATT, CDR2 SNEGSKA (reference sequence). The CDR3 protein is CSAGGQAYEQYF. The CDR3 nucleotides are TGCAGTGCCGGGGGACAGGCCTACGAGCAGTACTTC.

This chain connects TRBV6-2 or TRBV6-3 to TRBJ1-1, with D perhaps TRBD1 (5 bases). V lost 7 bases and J 7 bases, leaving 10 bases between the germline ends. Per germline, CDR1 MNHEY and CDR2 SVGEGT. There are 11 residues in the CDR3. CDR3 sequence reads: CASTLGVEAFF. Written as DNA, the CDR3 is TGTGCCAGCACCCTAGGGGTTGAAGCTTTCTTT.

The chain is built from TRBV7-6 and TRBJ2-1, with D possibly being TRBD1 (6 bases). CDR3 length: 15 residues. The germline V gene has CDR1 SGHVS and CDR2 FNYEAQ. V was shortened by 2 bases and J by 4 bases, with 12 bases between the two germline ends. This chain's CDR3 is CASSLLQGEYNEQFF. Here the CDR3 DNA reads TGTGCCAGCAGCTTACTACAGGGCGAATACAATGAGCAGTTCTTC.

CDR3 sequence (DNA): TGTGCCAGCAGCCGGGGGACAGTACACTACAATGAGCAGTTCTTC. It encodes CASSRGTVHYNEQFF. The chain carries TRBV7-2 and TRBJ2-1; D perhaps matches TRBD1 (7 bases). Between the trimmed V and J ends, which lost 5 bases and 3 bases, there was a span of 14 bases. There are 15 residues in the CDR3. Germline V gives CDR1 SGHTA, CDR2 FQGNSA.

V gene TRBV27 combines with J gene TRBJ2-7; D possibly corresponds to TRBD2 (5 bases). The J call may be in error: the DNA end matches TRBJ2-1 better. The CDR3 totals 14 residues. CDR1 is MNHEY, CDR2 SMNVEV, per germline (reference sequence). CDR3 DNA: TGTGCCAGCACCCTAGTGGGTCGGGGCAATGAGCAGTTCTTC. As protein: CASTLVGRGNEQFF.

The rearrangement links TRBV6-5 to TRBJ1-3; 9 bases line up with TRBD1. Trimming took 5 bases from V and 6 from J; bases not matched to a gene: 5. CDR1 and CDR2 (germline): MNHEY, SVGAGI. CDR3 length: 14 amino acids. The chain's CDR3 is CASSAGQGINTIYF. The DNA of the CDR3 is TGTGCCAGCAGTGCCGGACAGGGGATAAACACCATATATTTT.

A few counts support this clonotype. This chain links TRBV12-3 or TRBV12-4 with TRBJ1-5; maybe TRBD1 (5 bases). V dropped 6 bases and J dropped 3 bases, with 9 bases sitting between them. The CDR3 totals 13 residues. The CDR3 DNA reads as TGTGCCAGCAGAACAGGTTACAATCAGCCCCAGCATTTT. Translated, it gives CASRTGYNQPQHF.

The V call is TRBV7-9, the J call TRBJ2-7, with D possibly matching TRBD1 (5 bases). This CDR3 contains 15 residues. The V gene lost 4 bases and the J gene lost 2 bases, with 15 bases spanning the gap. CDR1 and CDR2 (germline): SEHNR, FQNEAQ (reference sequence). CDR3 protein: CASSSYPRVPYEQYF. The CDR3 nucleotides read TGTGCCAGCAGCTCCTACCCCAGGGTTCCCTACGAGCAGTACTTC.

This clonotype was recorded only once. The genes are TRBV20-1 and TRBJ2-3; the match to TRBD1 covers 9 bases. The CDR3 sequence is 19 residues long. The trim removed 6 bases at V and 1 base at J, leaving 20 bases unmatched. CDR1 is DFQATT, CDR2 SNEGSKA, per germline (reference sequence). The CDR3 region is CSAPRDRDLRDYGTDTQYF. CDR3 coding DNA: TGCAGTGCGCCTCGGGACAGGGACCTCCGGGACTACGGCACAGATACGCAGTATTTT.

The V and J genes are TRBV20-1 and TRBJ2-3, with D perhaps matching TRBD1 (6 bases). Germline V lookup: CDR1 DFQATT, CDR2 SNEGSKA (reference sequence). The V and J ends lost 6 bases and 3 bases respectively, with 16 bases between them. The CDR3 is made up of 14 amino acids. CDR3 protein: CSAKPWGRTDTQYF. The CDR3 bases are TGCAGTGCCAAACCGTGGGGGCGTACAGATACGCAGTATTTT.

The table lists this clonotype with a few counts. This chain links TRBV10-3 with TRBJ1-1; TRBD1 might be the D (5 bases). The germline V and J ends were trimmed by 11 bases and 2 bases, with 12 bases remaining between them. Germline CDR1 and CDR2: ENHRY and SYGVKD. This CDR3 has 12 residues. CDR3 protein: CAVGRLNTEAFF. The CDR3 nucleotides are TGTGCCGTGGGACGTCTAAACACTGAAGCTTTCTTT.

The J gene is TRBJ1-4, the V gene TRBV7-2, with a weak D call TRBD1 (6 bases). Germline loops: CDR1 SGHTA, CDR2 FQGNSA. This CDR3 contains 13 residues. Trimming shortened V by 5 bases and J by 5 bases, and 9 bases separated the two germline ends. CDR3 region: CASSRDINEKLFF. DNA of the CDR3: TGTGCCAGCAGCAGGGACATAAATGAAAAACTGTTTTTT.

In this sample, this clonotype turned up once. J is TRBJ2-1 and V is TRBV21-1; the DNA was not compared with TRBD1, the D call given in the table. TRBV21-1 is termed a pseudogene. CDR3 length: 15 residues. CDR3 region: CASSSRDRAHNEQFF. In nucleotides, the CDR3 is TGTGCCAGCAGCTCGCGGGACAGGGCCCACAATGAGCAGTTCTTC.

V usage is TRBV20-1 and J usage is TRBJ2-1, with D perhaps TRBD1 or TRBD2 (6 bases each). V was shortened by 1 base and J by 6 bases, with 25 bases between the two germline ends. CDR3 length: 18 amino acids. Per germline, CDR1 DFQATT and CDR2 SNEGSKA (reference sequence). Here the CDR3 reads CSARVGGTFTVGGNEQFF. CDR3 nucleotides: TGCAGTGCTAGAGTAGGCGGGACCTTTACCGTAGGGGGCAATGAGCAGTTCTTC.

The chain has TRBV18 and TRBJ2-7, with D possibly being TRBD2 (6 bases). Looked up from germline, CDR1 is KGHSH and CDR2 is LQKENI. Trimming removed 1 base from V and 2 bases from J, with 15 bases in between. The CDR3 is 16 residues long. CDR3 in DNA: TGTGCCAGCTCACCACTAATGGGGGGACTGACCTACGAGCAGTACTTC. This codes for CASSPLMGGLTYEQYF.

V is TRBV5-1 and J is TRBJ1-4; a weak D match, TRBD1 (6 bases). Germline V gene data show CDR1 as SGHRS and CDR2 as YFSETQ. The CDR3 runs to 14 residues. Trimming removed 4 bases from V and 7 bases from J, with 14 bases in between. The CDR3 DNA reads TGCGCCAGCAGCCCTGGAGGGGGATTTGAAAAACTGTTTTTT. It specifies CASSPGGGFEKLFF.

V gene TRBV12-3 or TRBV12-4 combines with J gene TRBJ1-2; D not resolved. Between the trimmed V and J ends, which lost 6 bases and 2 bases, there was a span of 7 bases. The CDR3 sequence is 12 residues long. The CDR3 DNA reads as TGTGCCAGCAGGGACTTAAACTATGGCTACACCTTC. It translates to CASRDLNYGYTF.

This sequence joins TRBV4-1 and TRBJ2-5; 9 nucleotides agree with TRBD1. The trim removed 3 bases at V and 5 bases at J, leaving 10 bases unmatched. Per the germline V gene, CDR1 is MGHRA and CDR2 is YSYEKL. The CDR3 runs 16 residues. The CDR3 sequence is CASSQALGQGSETQYF. DNA for the CDR3: TGCGCCAGCAGCCAGGCCCTGGGACAGGGTTCCGAGACCCAGTACTTC.

This sequence joins TRBV27 and TRBJ2-7; 7 nucleotides agree with TRBD1. This CDR3 spans 19 amino acids. With 5 bases clipped from V and 2 bases from J, the junction kept 21 bases outside the gene matches. CDR1 is MNHEY, CDR2 SMNVEV, per germline (reference sequence). CDR3 amino acids: CASSPDPIGYRGWPYEQYF. DNA of the CDR3: TGTGCCAGCAGTCCCGACCCCATAGGATACAGGGGTTGGCCCTACGAGCAGTACTTC.

V and J are TRBV12-5 and TRBJ2-7; the D gene is possibly TRBD2 (6 bases). V shed 6 bases and J shed 3 bases, with 9 bases lying between them. This CDR3 is 12 amino acids long. Germline values: CDR1 LGHNT, CDR2 FRNRAP. CDR3 in DNA: TGTGCTAGTGGCCCCGGGAGCTACGAGCAGTACTTC. Translation gives CASGPGSYEQYF.